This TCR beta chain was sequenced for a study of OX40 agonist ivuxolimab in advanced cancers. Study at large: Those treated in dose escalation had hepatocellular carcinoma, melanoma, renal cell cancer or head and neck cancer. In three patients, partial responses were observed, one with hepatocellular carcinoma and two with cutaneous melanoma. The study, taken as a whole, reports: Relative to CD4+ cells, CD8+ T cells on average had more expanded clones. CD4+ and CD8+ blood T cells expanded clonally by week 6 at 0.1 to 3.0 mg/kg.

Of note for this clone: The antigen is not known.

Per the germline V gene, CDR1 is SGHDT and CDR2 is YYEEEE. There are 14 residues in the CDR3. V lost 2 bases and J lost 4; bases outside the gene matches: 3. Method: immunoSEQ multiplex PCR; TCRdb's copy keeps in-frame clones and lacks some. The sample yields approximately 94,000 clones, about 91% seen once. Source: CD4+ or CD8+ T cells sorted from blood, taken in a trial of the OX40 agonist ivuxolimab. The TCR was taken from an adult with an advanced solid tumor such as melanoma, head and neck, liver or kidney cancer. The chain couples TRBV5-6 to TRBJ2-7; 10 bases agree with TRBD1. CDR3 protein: CASSLRTGGYEQYF. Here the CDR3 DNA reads TGTGCCAGCAGCTTAAGGACAGGGGGGTACGAGCAGTACTTC.